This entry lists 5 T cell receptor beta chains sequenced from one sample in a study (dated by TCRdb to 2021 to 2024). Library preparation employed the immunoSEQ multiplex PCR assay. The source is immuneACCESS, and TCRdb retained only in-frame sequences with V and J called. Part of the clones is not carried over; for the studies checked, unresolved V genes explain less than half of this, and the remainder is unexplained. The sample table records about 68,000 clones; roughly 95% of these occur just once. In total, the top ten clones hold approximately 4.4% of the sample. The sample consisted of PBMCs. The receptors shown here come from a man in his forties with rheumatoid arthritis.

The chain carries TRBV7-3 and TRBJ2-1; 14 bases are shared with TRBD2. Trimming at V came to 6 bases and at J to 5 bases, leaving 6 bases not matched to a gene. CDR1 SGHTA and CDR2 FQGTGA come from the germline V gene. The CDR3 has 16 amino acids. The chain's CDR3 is CASRDRTSGGNNEQFF. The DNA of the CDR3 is TGTGCCAGCAGGGACCGGACTAGCGGGGGGAACAATGAGCAGTTCTTC. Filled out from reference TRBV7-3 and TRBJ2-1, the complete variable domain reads GAGVSQTPSNKVTEKGKYVELRCDPISGHTALYWYRQSLGQGPEFLIYFQGTGAADDSGLPNDRFFAVRPEGSVSTLKIQRTERGDSAVYLCASRDRTSGGNNEQFFGPGTRLTVL.

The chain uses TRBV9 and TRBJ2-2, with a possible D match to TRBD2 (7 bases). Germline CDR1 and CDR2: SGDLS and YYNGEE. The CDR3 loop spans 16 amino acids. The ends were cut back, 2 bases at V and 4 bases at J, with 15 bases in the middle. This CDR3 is CASSVREGVSTGELFF. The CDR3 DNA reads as TGTGCCAGCAGCGTGAGGGAGGGGGTGAGCACCGGGGAGCTGTTTTTT.

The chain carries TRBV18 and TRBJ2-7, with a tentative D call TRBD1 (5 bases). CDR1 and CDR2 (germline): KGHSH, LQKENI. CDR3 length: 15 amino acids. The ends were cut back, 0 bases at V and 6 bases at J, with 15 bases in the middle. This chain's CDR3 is CASSPPTAGQGEQYF. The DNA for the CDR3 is TGTGCCAGCTCACCACCGACGGCAGGGCAGGGCGAGCAGTACTTC. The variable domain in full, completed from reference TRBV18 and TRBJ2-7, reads NAGVMQNPRHLVRRRGQEARLRCSPMKGHSHVYWYRQLPEEGLKFMVYLQKENIIDESGMPKERFSAEFPKEGPSILRIQQVVRGDSAAYFCASSPPTAGQGEQYFGPGTRLTVT.

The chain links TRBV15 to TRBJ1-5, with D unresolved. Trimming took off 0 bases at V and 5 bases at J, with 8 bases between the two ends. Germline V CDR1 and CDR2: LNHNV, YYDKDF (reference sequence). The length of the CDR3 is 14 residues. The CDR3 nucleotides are TGTGCCACCAGCAGAGATAAGAGTGATCAGCCCCAGCATTTT. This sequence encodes CATSRDKSDQPQHF.

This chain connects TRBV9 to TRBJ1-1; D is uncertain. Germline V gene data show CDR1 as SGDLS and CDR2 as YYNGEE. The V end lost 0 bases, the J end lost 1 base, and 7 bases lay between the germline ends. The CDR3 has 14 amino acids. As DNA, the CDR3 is TGTGCCAGCAGCGTAGACCCCAGGAACACTGAAGCTTTCTTT. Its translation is CASSVDPRNTEAFF.